Described below is a single T cell receptor beta chain sequence and its context. This clonotype was counted at least ten times. Its antigen is still unknown. No base-level quality is on record; no much larger clone is a single base apart. CDR1 and CDR2, looked up from the germline V gene, are SGHTA and FQGNSA. V is pared back by 7 bases and J by 6 bases, with 8 bases lying between the germline termini. The CDR3 contains 11 residues, cysteine and phenylalanine counted. Kept here is only the CDR3 DNA, which spans 33 bases and is read in frame from base 1. Library generation was performed with RACE. The reads were generated on a NextSeq 500. During library preparation, unique molecular identifiers were attached to individual cDNA molecules so that TCRs could be counted in a quantitative, reproducible way. The original pipeline was this. Samples had a median of roughly 100,000 TCRs, with a range from roughly 23,224 to 750,000. V, J and CDR3 annotation of the TCR reads was performed with the Decombinator software suite. To make PS versus PT1 abundance plots, every sample was subsampled to the same number of TCRs (28,000). TCRs were defined as expanded if absent before sensitization and observed at least eight times at the 2-week time point. TCRdb reprocessing: public reads trimmed at Q25 with fastp, clones called with MiXCR, in-frame beta chains kept. CDR3 protein duplicates are merged, each entry listing the most common genes and DNA. In this record, the V and J calls reflect TCRdb's handling and not the investigators' own analysis. The sample table shows 35,000 to 50,000 distinct CDR3 sequences, and 3.5% to 4.5% are seen once. 1.6% of the sample is held by the ten biggest clonotypes.

The time point label here, explained by the study, means: healthy volunteer bleed at 2 weeks. Total RNA was isolated from unfractionated whole blood collected in Tempus Blood RNA tubes. As TCR sequencing controls, about five healthy volunteers were used, with blood taken at day 0, 2 weeks and 6 weeks. This sample is part of a study of human T cells and chemical hapten exposure (TCRdb year 2021). The study in broad terms: Libraries were combined into a pool for sequencing, and differences in TCR yield between samples came mainly from small differences in library volumes within the pool. This study followed changes in the peripheral blood TCR repertoire in vivo during primary and secondary sensitization of alopecia patients to the hapten diphenylcyclopropenone (DPC). Both TCR alpha and TCR beta chains were sequenced from each blood RNA sample. Overall study results and their limits: After repeated subsampling, changes were observed in the strength of the expansion versus patch-test correlation and in the threshold at which the correlation became significant. DPC sensitization did not change how many TCRs were above 1 in 1000 frequency, and no evidence was found of alterations in global repertoire structure.

The receptor was isolated from a female donor in good health. Some clones in this sample may be carry-over from other donors' samples. Recombination joined TRBV7-2 with TRBJ2-3; no D gene is confidently identified. Sequencing input: whole blood. The sequenced DNA: TGTGCCAGCACCTACACGGATACGCAGTATTTT. Its protein reads: CASTYTDTQYF.